This T cell receptor (beta chain) was identified during a study of early T cells in non-severe SARS-CoV-2 infection. TCRdb reprocessed the 5' RACE reads with MiXCR, giving one entry per CDR3 protein. The table includes about 110,000 distinct CDR3 sequences, about 12% detected once. The CDR3 is 14 residues long. Trimming stripped 2 bases from V and 2 bases from J, with 13 bases between. CDR1 is DFQATT and CDR2 is SNEGSKA in the germline V gene (reference sequence). The sample was whole blood. The sequence came from an adult who was a healthcare worker with PCR-confirmed SARS-CoV-2 infection or an uninfected control (not recorded which). V usage is TRBV20-1 and J usage is TRBJ2-7; D gene uncertain. CDR3 sequence: CSARHPKRAYEQYF. CDR3 DNA sequence: TGCAGTGCTAGACACCCCAAGCGAGCCTACGAGCAGTACTTC.